What follows are 9 T cell receptor beta chains derived from one specimen sequenced in a study of blood T cells in healthy people across ages. Primers used in a second PCR of about 6 to 11 cycles were a sample-barcoded 5' primer and a J-beta primer mix. TCRdb re-called the 5' RACE reads through MiXCR, storing one row per CDR3 protein. The sample lists 1,300,000 or so distinct CDR3 sequences, roughly 64% seen once, with 6.5% to 8.5% in the top ten. Sequencing used blood. These TCRs come from a young man in good health.

The J gene is TRBJ2-6, the V gene TRBV5-5; D gene ambiguous. Germline CDR1 is SGHKS and CDR2 is YYEKEE (reference sequence). CDR3 length: 16 residues. Trimming shortened V by 4 bases and J by 2 bases, and 13 bases separated the two germline ends. CDR3 region: CASSPRAVTGANVLTF. DNA for the CDR3: TGTGCCAGCAGCCCGCGCGCAGTGACTGGGGCCAACGTCCTGACTTTC.

This rearrangement joins TRBV28 to TRBJ1-3, with TRBD1 matching 10 bases. Looked up from germline, CDR1 is MDHEN and CDR2 is SYDVKM. The CDR3 sequence is 16 residues long. V was pared by 3 bases and J by 6 bases, with 8 bases of the junction left unmatched. CDR3 residues: CASSLTGQGSVNTIYF. Here the CDR3 DNA reads TGTGCCAGCAGTTTGACGGGACAGGGGAGCGTAAACACCATATATTTT.

V and J are TRBV6-5 and TRBJ2-1; 10 bases map to TRBD1. Trimming took 5 bases from V and 9 from J; bases not matched to a gene: 7. Germline CDR1 MNHEY, CDR2 SVGAGI. The CDR3 contains 14 residues. CDR3 coding DNA: TGTGCCAGCAGTCACCGGACAGGGGGGTCTGAGCAGTTCTTC. As protein: CASSHRTGGSEQFF.

The table lists this clonotype with a few counts. The V call is TRBV12-3 or TRBV12-4, the J call TRBJ2-2, with D perhaps matching TRBD1 (5 bases). The V end lost 5 bases, the J end lost 7 bases, and 14 bases lay between the germline ends. The CDR3 contains 14 residues. CDR3 in amino acids: CASSLFQGFGELFF. The CDR3 DNA follows: TGTGCCAGCAGTCTATTTCAGGGTTTCGGGGAGCTGTTTTTT.

This chain joins TRBV27 and TRBJ2-4; D may be TRBD2 (6 bases). The J call may be in error: the DNA end matches TRBJ2-7 better. The CDR3 runs to 14 residues. Germline V gives CDR1 MNHEY, CDR2 SMNVEV (reference sequence). The DNA for the CDR3 is TGTGCCAGCAGTTTAACCCTAGCGTCCACCGAGCAGTACTTC. Translating gives CASSLTLASTEQYF.

This chain links TRBV29-1 with TRBJ2-1, with D perhaps matching TRBD1 or TRBD2 (5 bases each). CDR3 size: 15 residues. V was cut by 2 bases and J by 10 bases, with 21 bases left in between. Germline CDR1 reads SQVTM; CDR2 reads ANQGSEA. As DNA, the CDR3 is TGCAGCGTTGAACCGCCTGGGGGAAAAGTGCGGGAGCAGTTCTTC. Its protein product is CSVEPPGGKVREQFF.

The rearrangement links TRBV24-1 to TRBJ2-2; TRBD1 is a possible D gene (8 bases). Germline CDR1 reads KGHDR; CDR2 reads SFDVKD. The length of the CDR3 is 17 residues. V was clipped by 2 bases and J by 0 bases, with 12 bases between them. In DNA form, the CDR3 reads TGTGCCACCAGTGATTCAGCGGGACAGGCGAACACCGGGGAGCTGTTTTTT. This codes for CATSDSAGQANTGELFF.

This clonotype was seen a few times. The V and J genes are TRBV29-1 and TRBJ2-7; the match to TRBD1 covers 7 bases. Losses at the gene ends were 5 bases for V and 3 bases for J; bases not matched to a gene: 7. The CDR3 runs to 13 residues. Germline values: CDR1 SQVTM, CDR2 ANQGSEA. Here the CDR3 DNA reads TGCAGCGTTCTGGGACAGAACGACTACGAGCAGTACTTC. This encodes CSVLGQNDYEQYF.

In this sample, this clonotype turned up once. J is TRBJ2-7 and V is TRBV20-1, with TRBD2 matching over 9 bases. Germline V gene lookup returns CDR1 DFQATT and CDR2 SNEGSKA (reference sequence). Trimming took 0 bases from V and 2 from J; bases not matched to a gene: 5. This CDR3 is 15 amino acids long. This CDR3 reads CSARDPAGGPYEQYF. Written as DNA, the CDR3 is TGCAGTGCTAGAGATCCAGCGGGGGGACCCTACGAGCAGTACTTC.